This T cell receptor beta chain was identified during a study of blood T cell repertoires in COVID-19. The germline gives CDR1 SGHRS, CDR2 YFSETQ. The V and J ends lost 4 bases and 8 bases, in that order; junction bases with no gene match: 8. This CDR3 spans 13 amino acids. TCRdb's copy holds only in-frame clones and misses some; the assay was immunoSEQ multiplex PCR. The sample consists of fewer than 400,000 clones, 86% of them appearing once. The chain carries TRBV5-1 and TRBJ1-1, with 7 bases lining up with TRBD1. The sequenced sample was PBMCs or T cells enriched from blood (not recorded which). This clonotype was obtained from a young man who had recovered from COVID-19. DNA for the CDR3: TGCGCCAGCAGCCTTCCGGGACAGAAAGAAGCTTTCTTT. It translates to CASSLPGQKEAFF.